There are many counts of the clone carrying this TCR beta chain. The source of the sample is a study of T cells after yellow fever vaccination. A 5'RACE template-switching step, the method used to make TCR cDNA, added a universal primer site and UMIs. TCRdb reprocessed the 5' RACE reads via MiXCR and lists one record per CDR3 protein. Found here are about 68,000 distinct CDR3 sequences, more than 6.5% of them singletons; the top ten hold under 45%. The CDR3 covers 13 residues. V shed 6 bases and J shed 5 bases, with 13 bases lying between them. In germline, CDR1 is SGHVS, CDR2 FNYEAQ. The J gene is TRBJ1-1, the V gene TRBV7-6; D uncertain. This receptor was obtained from a man aged 18 to 29 who received the YFV17D yellow fever vaccine. This specimen was CD8+ T cells sorted from PBMCs, taken 35 to 50 days after the first yellow fever vaccination. As DNA, the CDR3 is TGTGCCAGCAGGAACCCCGGACCTACTGAAGCTTTCTTT. Its protein is CASRNPGPTEAFF.